Sequencing of this TCR beta chain was carried out in a study of cytomegalovirus exposure and HLA in healthy donors. Note on this clone: Its antigen remains unknown.

Broader study findings: V- and J-gene trimming in TCR beta was tied to a missense DCLRE1C variant by an analysis performed later. DRB1 showed the most TCR associations and HLA-C the fewest in a later analysis, as rates varied by HLA locus.

This CDR3 is built from 15 residues. Germline CDR1 and CDR2: LNHDA and SQIVND (reference sequence). The V and J ends lost 0 bases and 5 bases, in that order; junction bases with no gene match: 4. Researchers ran the PCR with 60 Vbeta and 13 Jbeta primers. Profiled with immunoSEQ multiplex PCR; TCRdb holds only in-frame clones, not every one. The sample has 100,000 to 150,000 clones, over 65% seen once. This chain uses TRBV19 with TRBJ1-3, with TRBD1 identical over 7 bases. Sequencing was performed on PBMCs. This TCR derives from a man aged 50-60 years in good health and CMV-seronegative. CDR3 DNA sequence: TGTGCCAGTAGTATAGACCGGGACAGCAGAAACACCATATATTTT. As protein: CASSIDRDSRNTIYF.